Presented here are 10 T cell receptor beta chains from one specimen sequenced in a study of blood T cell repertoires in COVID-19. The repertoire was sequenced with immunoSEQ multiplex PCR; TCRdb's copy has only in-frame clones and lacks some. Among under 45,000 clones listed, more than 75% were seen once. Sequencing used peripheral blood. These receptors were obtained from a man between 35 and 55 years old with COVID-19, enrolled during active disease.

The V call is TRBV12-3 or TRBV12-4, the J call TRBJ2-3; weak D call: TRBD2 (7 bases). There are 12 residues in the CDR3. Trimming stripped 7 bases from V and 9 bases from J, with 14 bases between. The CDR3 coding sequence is TGTGCCAGCAACGAGGGGGGGCTGACGCAGTATTTT. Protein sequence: CASNEGGLTQYF.

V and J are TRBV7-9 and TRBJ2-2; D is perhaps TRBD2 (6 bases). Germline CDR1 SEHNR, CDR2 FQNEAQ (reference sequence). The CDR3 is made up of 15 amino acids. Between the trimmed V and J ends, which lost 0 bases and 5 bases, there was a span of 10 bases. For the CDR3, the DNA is TGTGCCAGCAGCTTAGCTGGCGGACTAACCGGGGAGCTGTTTTTT. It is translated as CASSLAGGLTGELFF.

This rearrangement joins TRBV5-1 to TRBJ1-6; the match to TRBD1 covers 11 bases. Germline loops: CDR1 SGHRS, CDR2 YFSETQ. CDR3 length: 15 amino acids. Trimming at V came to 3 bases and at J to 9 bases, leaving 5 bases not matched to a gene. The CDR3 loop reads CASSWGQGGASPLHF. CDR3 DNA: TGCGCCAGCAGCTGGGGACAGGGGGGAGCTTCACCCCTCCACTTT.

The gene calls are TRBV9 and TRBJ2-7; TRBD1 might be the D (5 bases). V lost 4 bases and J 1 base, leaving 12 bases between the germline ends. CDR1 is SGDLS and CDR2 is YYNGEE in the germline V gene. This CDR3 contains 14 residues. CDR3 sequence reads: CASSPIGHSYEQYF. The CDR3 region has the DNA TGTGCCAGCAGCCCTATTGGACATTCCTACGAGCAGTACTTC. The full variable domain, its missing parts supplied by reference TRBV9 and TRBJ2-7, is DSGVTQTPKHLITATGQRVTLRCSPRSGDLSVYWYQQSLDQGLQFLIQYYNGEERAKGNILERFSAQQFPDLHSELNLSSLELGDSALYFCASSPIGHSYEQYFGPGTRLTVT.

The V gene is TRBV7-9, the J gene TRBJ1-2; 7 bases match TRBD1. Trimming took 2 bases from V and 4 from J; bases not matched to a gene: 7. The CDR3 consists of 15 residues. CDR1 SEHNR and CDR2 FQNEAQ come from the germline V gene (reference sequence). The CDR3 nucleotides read TGTGCCAGCAGCTTACTACGTTCAGGGGGCTATGGCTACACCTTC. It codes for CASSLLRSGGYGYTF.

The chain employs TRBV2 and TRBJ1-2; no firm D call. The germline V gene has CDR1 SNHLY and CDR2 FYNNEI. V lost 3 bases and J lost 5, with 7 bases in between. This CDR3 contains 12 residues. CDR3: CASSDAGYGYTF. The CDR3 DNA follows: TGTGCCAGCAGTGATGCAGGTTATGGCTACACCTTC.

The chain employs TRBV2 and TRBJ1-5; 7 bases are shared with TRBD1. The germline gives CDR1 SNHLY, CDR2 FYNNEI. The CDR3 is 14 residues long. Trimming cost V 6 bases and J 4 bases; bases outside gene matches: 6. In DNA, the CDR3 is TGTGCCAGCAGCTCTACAGGGGAGAATCAGCCCCAGCATTTT. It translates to CASSSTGENQPQHF.

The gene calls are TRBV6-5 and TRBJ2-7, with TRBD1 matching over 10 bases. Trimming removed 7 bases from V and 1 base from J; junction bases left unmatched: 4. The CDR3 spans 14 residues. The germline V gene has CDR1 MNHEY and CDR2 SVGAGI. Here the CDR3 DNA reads TGTGCCAGCACGTTGGGACAGGGGTCCTACGAGCAGTACTTC. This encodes CASTLGQGSYEQYF.

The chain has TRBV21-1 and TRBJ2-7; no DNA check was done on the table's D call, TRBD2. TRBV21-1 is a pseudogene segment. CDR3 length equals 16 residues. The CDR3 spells CASSSTPGILSYEQYF. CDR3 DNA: TGTGCCAGCAGCTCCACACCCGGGATTCTCTCCTACGAGCAGTACTTC.

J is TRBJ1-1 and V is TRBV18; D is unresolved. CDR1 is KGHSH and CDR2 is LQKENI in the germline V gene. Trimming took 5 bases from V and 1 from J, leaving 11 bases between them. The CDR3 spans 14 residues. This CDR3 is CASSVSQANTEAFF. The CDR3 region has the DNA TGTGCCAGCTCAGTCAGTCAGGCGAACACTGAAGCTTTCTTT.